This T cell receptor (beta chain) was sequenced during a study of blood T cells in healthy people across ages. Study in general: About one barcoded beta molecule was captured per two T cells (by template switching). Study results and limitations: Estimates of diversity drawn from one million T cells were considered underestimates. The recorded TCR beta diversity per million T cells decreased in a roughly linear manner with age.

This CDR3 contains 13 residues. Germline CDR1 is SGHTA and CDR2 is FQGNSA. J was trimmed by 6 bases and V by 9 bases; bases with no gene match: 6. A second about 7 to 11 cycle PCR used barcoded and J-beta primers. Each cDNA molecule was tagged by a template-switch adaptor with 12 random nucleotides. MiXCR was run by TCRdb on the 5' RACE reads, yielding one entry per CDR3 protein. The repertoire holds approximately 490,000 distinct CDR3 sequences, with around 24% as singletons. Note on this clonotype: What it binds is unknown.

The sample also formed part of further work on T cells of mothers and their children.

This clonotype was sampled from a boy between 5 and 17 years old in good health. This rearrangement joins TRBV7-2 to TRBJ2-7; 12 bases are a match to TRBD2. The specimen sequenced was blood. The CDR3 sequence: CASQRTSGTEQYF. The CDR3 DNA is TGTGCCAGTCAACGGACTAGCGGGACCGAGCAGTACTTC. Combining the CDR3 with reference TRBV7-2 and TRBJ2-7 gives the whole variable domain GAGVSQSPSNKVTEKGKDVELRCDPISGHTALYWYRQSLGQGLEFLIYFQGNSAPDKSGLPSDRFSAERTGGSVSTLTIQRTQQEDSAVYLCASQRTSGTEQYFGPGTRLTVT.